Listed here are 11 T cell receptor beta chains from one sample, sequenced in a study of blood T cell repertoires in COVID-19. The method was immunoSEQ multiplex PCR; TCRdb's version includes in-frame clones alone and lacks a portion of them. The sample yields 200,000 to 300,000 clones, around 83% seen once. Sequences were obtained from peripheral blood. These receptors all stem from a woman between 55 and 75 years old with active or convalescent COVID-19.

The chain couples TRBV10-2 to TRBJ1-1; D is possibly TRBD1 (6 bases). V was cut by 5 bases and J by 0 bases, with 16 bases left in between. Germline-derived CDR1 and CDR2 are WSHSY and SAAADI. This CDR3 contains 16 residues. CDR3 DNA: TGCGCCAGCAGTCCGATCCCGACAGGCCTGAACACTGAAGCTTTCTTT. Its protein product is CASSPIPTGLNTEAFF.

The chain uses TRBV30 and TRBJ1-6, with a weak D call TRBD1 (6 bases). V dropped 4 bases and J dropped 7 bases, with 17 bases sitting between them. CDR3 length: 15 amino acids. Germline CDR1 GTSNPN, CDR2 SVGIG (reference sequence). For the CDR3, the DNA is TGTGCCTGGACCGGGACACGAGGACCCAATTCACCCCTCCACTTT. It codes for CAWTGTRGPNSPLHF.

The rearrangement uses TRBV6-5 and TRBJ2-1, with a weak D call TRBD2 (5 bases). Germline CDR1 and CDR2: MNHEY and SVGAGI. V shed 6 bases and J shed 4 bases, with 13 bases lying between them. The CDR3 has 14 residues. The CDR3 DNA is TGTGCCAGCAGACCGCTCCGGGGATACAATGAGCAGTTCTTC. Protein: CASRPLRGYNEQFF.

V and J are TRBV5-1 and TRBJ1-1, with a possible D match to TRBD1 (6 bases). The CDR3 loop spans 13 amino acids. The germline V and J ends were trimmed by 4 bases and 0 bases, with 7 bases remaining between them. The germline gives CDR1 SGHRS, CDR2 YFSETQ. The DNA for the CDR3 is TGCGCCAGCAGCAAGGGGGTGAACACTGAAGCTTTCTTT. It encodes CASSKGVNTEAFF.

The J gene is TRBJ1-2, the V gene TRBV4-1; 9 bases agree with TRBD1. The ends lost 1 base at V and 4 bases at J; junction bases unmatched: 4. Germline CDR1 reads MGHRA; CDR2 reads YSYEKL. The CDR3 is 15 amino acids. The CDR3 loop reads CASSQGDRDLYGYTF. The CDR3 DNA sequence: TGCGCCAGCAGCCAAGGGGACAGGGATCTCTATGGCTACACCTTC.

V gene TRBV10-1 combines with J gene TRBJ1-1, with 7 nucleotides matching TRBD1. In germline, CDR1 is WNHNN, CDR2 SYGVQD (reference sequence). Trimming took 4 bases from V and 5 from J; bases not matched to a gene: 7. The length of the CDR3 is 14 residues. Here the CDR3 DNA reads TGCGCCAGCAGTGGGTGGGACAGCTGGACTGAAGCTTTCTTT. It is translated as CASSGWDSWTEAFF.

J is TRBJ1-1 and V is TRBV30, with D tentatively TRBD1 (6 bases). In germline, CDR1 is GTSNPN, CDR2 SVGIG (reference sequence). V lost 7 bases and J 6 bases, leaving 18 bases between the germline ends. The CDR3 runs to 13 residues. The CDR3 loop is CAFSWTPGAEAFF. In DNA, the CDR3 is TGTGCCTTCTCCTGGACCCCAGGGGCTGAAGCTTTCTTT.

The CDR3: CAPRDRVGEKLFF. In DNA form, the CDR3 reads TGTGCCCCGCGGGACAGGGTAGGTGAAAAACTGTTTTTT. This chain connects TRBV30 to TRBJ1-4, with 9 positions matching TRBD1. Trimming took 8 bases from V and 7 from J; bases not matched to a gene: 8. Looked up from germline, CDR1 is GTSNPN and CDR2 is SVGIG (reference sequence). CDR3 length: 13 residues.

The V gene is TRBV7-9, the J gene TRBJ2-5, with 7 bases that match TRBD2. Germline V gene lookup returns CDR1 SEHNR and CDR2 FQNEAQ (reference sequence). This CDR3 is built from 16 residues. V shed 7 bases and J 4 bases; nucleotides not matched to a gene: 15. The CDR3 loop reads CASTPGGIKPGETQYF. For the CDR3, the DNA is TGTGCCAGCACCCCGGGGGGTATCAAACCGGGAGAGACCCAGTACTTC.

The chain employs TRBV6-5 and TRBJ1-1; 9 positions agree with TRBD1. J lost 10 bases, V lost 5 bases, and 11 bases had no gene match. The CDR3 runs to 14 residues. The germline V gene encodes CDR1 MNHEY and CDR2 SVGAGI. The CDR3 here is CASSNRDRARGAFF. CDR3 nucleotides: TGTGCCAGCAGTAACCGGGACAGGGCCCGAGGAGCTTTCTTT.

Only one count was recorded for this clone. This chain joins TRBV5-6 and TRBJ2-1; D possibly corresponds to TRBD2 (6 bases). V was trimmed by 6 bases and J by 8 bases, leaving 21 bases between them. Looked up from germline, CDR1 is SGHDT and CDR2 is YYEEEE. CDR3 size: 15 residues. The CDR3 sequence is CASNKDPFGGDEQFF. The CDR3 bases are TGTGCCAGCAACAAGGACCCTTTCGGGGGTGATGAGCAGTTCTTC.